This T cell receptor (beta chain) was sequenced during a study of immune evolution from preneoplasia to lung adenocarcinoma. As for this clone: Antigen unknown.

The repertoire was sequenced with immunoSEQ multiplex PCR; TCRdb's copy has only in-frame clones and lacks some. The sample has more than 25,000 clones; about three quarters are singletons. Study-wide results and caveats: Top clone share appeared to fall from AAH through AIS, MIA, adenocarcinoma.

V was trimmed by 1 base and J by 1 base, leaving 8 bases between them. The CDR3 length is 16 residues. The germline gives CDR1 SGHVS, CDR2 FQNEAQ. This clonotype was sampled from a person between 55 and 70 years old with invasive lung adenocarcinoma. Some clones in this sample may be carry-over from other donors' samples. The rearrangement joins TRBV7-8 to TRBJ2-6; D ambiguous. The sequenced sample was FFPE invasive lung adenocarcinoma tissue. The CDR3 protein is CASSLEVGSGANVLTF. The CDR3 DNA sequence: TGTGCCAGCAGCTTAGAGGTAGGGTCTGGGGCCAACGTCCTGACTTTC. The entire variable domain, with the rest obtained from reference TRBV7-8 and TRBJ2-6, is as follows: GAGVSQSPRYKVAKRGQDVALRCDPISGHVSLFWYQQALGQGPEFLTYFQNEAQLDKSGLPSDRFFAERPEGSVSTLKIQRTQQEDSAVYLCASSLEVGSGANVLTFGAGSRLTVL.